The T cell receptor beta chain described here comes from a study of Ad26.COV2.S vaccination and SARS-CoV-2 variants. The study's findings and limits: Considerable breadth of spike-specific CD8+ and CD4+ T cell responses has reportedly been documented following vaccination. The TCR breadth and depth analyses may have understated or missed part of the total T cell responses.

Trimming took off 0 bases at V and 6 bases at J, with 15 bases between the two ends. Germline V gene sequence: CDR1 LGHDT, CDR2 YNNKEL (reference sequence). The CDR3 consists of 15 residues. Treatment: roughly 18 received Ad26.COV2.S at low or high dose, single or two shots; roughly five received placebo; per-sample allocation not given. Sampling occurred on day 63 after the first vaccine or placebo injection. Aged 18-55 years, donor was enrolled in Boston in about 2020. Details on this clone: Antigen specificity is unknown.

Only in-frame clones appear in the TCRdb table, and some are missing; sequencing was by immunoSEQ multiplex PCR. The sample contains 440,000 or so clones, about 90% of which appear only once. Here the sequenced sample was peripheral blood, taken in a trial of Ad26.COV2.S vaccine versus placebo. This chain links TRBV3-1 (or the pseudogene TRBV3-2) with TRBJ2-7, with D uncertain. This receptor was identified in a person between 18 and 60 years old who received the Ad26.COV2.S COVID-19 vaccine or a placebo. This CDR3 reads CASSQDPAVTGEQYF. The CDR3 DNA follows: TGTGCCAGCAGCCAAGATCCCGCAGTGACCGGCGAGCAGTACTTC.